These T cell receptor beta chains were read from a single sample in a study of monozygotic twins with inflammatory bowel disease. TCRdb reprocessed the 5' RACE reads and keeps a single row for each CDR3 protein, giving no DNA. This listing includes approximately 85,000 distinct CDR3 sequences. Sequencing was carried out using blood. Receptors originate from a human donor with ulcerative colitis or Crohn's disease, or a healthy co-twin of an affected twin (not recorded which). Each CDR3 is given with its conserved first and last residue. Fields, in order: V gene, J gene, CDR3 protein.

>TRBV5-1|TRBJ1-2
CASSLEQGSGGYTF
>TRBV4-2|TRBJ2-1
CASSQELALGLAGLNEQFF
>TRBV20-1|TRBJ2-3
CSAGLAMSTDTQYF
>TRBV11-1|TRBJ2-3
CASSGRVVAGSSTDTQYF
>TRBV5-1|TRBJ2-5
CASSQGQGPQETQYF
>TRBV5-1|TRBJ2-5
CASSRSGLAGAYQETQYF
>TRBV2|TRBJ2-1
CASSEEDNEQFF
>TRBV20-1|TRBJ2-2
CSAPSRPLNTGELFF
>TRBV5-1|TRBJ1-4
CASSEGLTGGKLFF
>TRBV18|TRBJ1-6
CASSPTGEDSPLHF
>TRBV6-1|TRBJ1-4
CASRSLGQVPNEKLFF
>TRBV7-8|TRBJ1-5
CASSLTGQGRNQPQHF
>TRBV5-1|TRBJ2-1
CASSWTSGGAVEQFF
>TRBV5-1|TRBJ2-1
CASSWEGNEQFF
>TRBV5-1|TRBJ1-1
CASSSQWRTTGTGFLTEAFF
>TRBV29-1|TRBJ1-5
CSVAGRNSNQPQHF
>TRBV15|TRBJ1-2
CATSYRLPGVGYTF
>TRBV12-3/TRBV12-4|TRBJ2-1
CASSYSDEQFF
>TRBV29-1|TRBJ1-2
CSVEDRVGGYTF
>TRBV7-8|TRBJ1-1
CASSLMGGTAAKAEAFF
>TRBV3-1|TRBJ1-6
CASSLQIPNSPLHF
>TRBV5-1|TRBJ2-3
CASSRIAGQLVADTQYF
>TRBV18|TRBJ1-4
CASSPRQGTNEKLFF
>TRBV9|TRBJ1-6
CASSSTPRGDSPLHF
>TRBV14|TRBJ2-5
CASSQDRVQETQYF
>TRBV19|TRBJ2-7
CASSMGGPYEQYF
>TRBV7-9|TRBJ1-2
CASSSSGAGHSYGYTF
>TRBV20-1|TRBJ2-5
CSASTSRGGAQETQYF
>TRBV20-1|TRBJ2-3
CSASYRGTDTQYF
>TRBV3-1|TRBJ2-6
CASSPTGPGANVLTF
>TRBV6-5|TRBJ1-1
CASSPGTTEAFF
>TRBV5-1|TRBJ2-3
CASGLFSTDTQYF
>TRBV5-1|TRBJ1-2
CASSLAGNTGGYTF
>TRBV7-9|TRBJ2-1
CASSSPGTGGYNEQFF
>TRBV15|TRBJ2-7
CATSARDLYEQYF
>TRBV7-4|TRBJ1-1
CASSFLKTGTEAFF
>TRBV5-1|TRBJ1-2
CASSHTLPDENYGYTF
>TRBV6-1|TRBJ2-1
CASGASNSGSYNEQFF
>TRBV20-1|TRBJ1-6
CSATNTGGFESPLHF
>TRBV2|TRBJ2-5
CASSEWAGQETQYF
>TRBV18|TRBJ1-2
CASSPVGQGAYYGYTF
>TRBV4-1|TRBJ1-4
CASSRGDRGRKLFF
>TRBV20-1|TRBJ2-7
CSAVQGYDEQYF
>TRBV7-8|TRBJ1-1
CASSATPAANTEAFF
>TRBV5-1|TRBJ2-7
CASSSPGQDYEQYF
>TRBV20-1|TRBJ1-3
CSARVRGSVSGNTIYF
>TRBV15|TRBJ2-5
CATSNGDVETQYF
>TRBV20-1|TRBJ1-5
CSAASSAQGNQPQHF
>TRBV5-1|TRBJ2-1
CASSLAQGGAYNEQFF
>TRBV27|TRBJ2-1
CTSLDSIPVDTYNEQFF
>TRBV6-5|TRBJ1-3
CASSYGGAQGGNTIYF
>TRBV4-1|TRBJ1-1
CASSHQTGQGEAFF
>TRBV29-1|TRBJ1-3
CSVVGASSGNTIYF
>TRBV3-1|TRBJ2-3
CASSTRTSPVSDTQYF
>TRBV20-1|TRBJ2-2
CSARARAGYTGELFF
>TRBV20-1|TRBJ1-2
CSARPQGPAYGYTF
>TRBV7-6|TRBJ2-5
CASSFQPGELETQYF